This TCR beta chain was captured by sequencing in a study of T cell repertoires in cytomegalovirus infection. As for the study in general: CMV epitopes, recently identified HLA-C-restricted and well-studied HLA-B-restricted, were used. Public signatures in TCR beta pointed to CMV infection and matching HLA type.

The CDR3 runs to 14 residues. Germline loops: CDR1 MDHEN, CDR2 SYDVKM. The V gene lost 5 bases and the J gene lost 3 bases, with 13 bases spanning the gap. Regarding this clonotype: Its antigen remains unidentified.

Study conclusions and caveats: Within the response measured ex vivo, HLA-C-restricted CMV-specific TCR beta clonotypes were dominant. Accumulated public TCR beta family frequency recognized individuals carrying CMV together with the relevant HLA.

TCRdb used MiXCR to reprocess the reads, holding one entry per CDR3 protein. The data contain a few hundred thousand distinct CDR3 sequences, under 45% of them singletons. The rearrangement uses TRBV28 and TRBJ1-1; unclear D gene. This receptor was identified in a human donor in good health (CMV status not recorded). Some clones in this sample may be carry-over from other donors' samples. The sample here was cultured PBMCs, taken from culture after CMV antigen stimulation. The CDR3: CASSVRVSDTEAFF. The CDR3 nucleotides are TGTGCCAGCAGTGTTAGGGTTTCGGACACTGAAGCTTTCTTT.